This is a list of T cell receptor beta chains from one sample in a study of T cells after yellow fever vaccination. In TCRdb, the 5' RACE reads were re-called with MiXCR into one record per CDR3 protein. Of about 220,000 distinct CDR3 sequences in the sample, more than 3% are singletons; the top ten hold approximately 3.5%. The sequenced sample was CD4+ T cells sorted from PBMCs, obtained 10 days after the yellow fever booster vaccination. The receptors come from a man aged 18 to 29 who received the YFV17D yellow fever vaccine. The CDR3 runs from the conserved cysteine through the conserved F or W. Each record gives: CDR3 protein, CDR3 DNA, J gene, V gene, clone size, D gene. The D gene is left open where the match is weak. The size of a clone is reported for some rows only, either as once, few or many, or as a class for expanded clones.

CDR3 protein: CASSLYVDRDGYTF; CDR3 DNA: TGTGCCAGCAGCTTGTACGTGGACAGGGACGGCTACACCTTC; J gene: TRBJ1-2; V gene: TRBV7-2; clone size: many; D gene: TRBD1
CDR3 protein: CASSQAGGRYNEQFF; CDR3 DNA: TGTGCCAGCAGTCAGGCAGGGGGGAGGTACAATGAGCAGTTCTTC; J gene: TRBJ2-1; V gene: TRBV7-2; clone size: few; D gene: NA
CDR3 protein: CSARVGGGEGPLHF; CDR3 DNA: TGCAGTGCTAGAGTAGGTGGAGGGGAGGGACCCCTCCACTTT; J gene: TRBJ1-6; V gene: TRBV20-1; clone size: many; D gene: NA
CDR3 protein: CASSQGLGGYGYTF; CDR3 DNA: TGTGCCAGCAGCCAAGGACTGGGCGGCTATGGCTACACCTTC; J gene: TRBJ1-2; V gene: TRBV14; clone size: NA; D gene: NA
CDR3 protein: CSARWDRNEKLFF; CDR3 DNA: TGCAGTGCTAGGTGGGACAGGAATGAAAAACTGTTTTTT; J gene: TRBJ1-4; V gene: TRBV20-1; clone size: many; D gene: TRBD1
CDR3 protein: CASSKSLAGPHEGEQFF; CDR3 DNA: TGTGCCAGCAGCAAGAGCTTAGCGGGGCCACACGAGGGTGAGCAGTTCTTC; J gene: TRBJ2-1; V gene: TRBV12-3/TRBV12-4; clone size: many; D gene: TRBD2
CDR3 protein: CASSSLGGGSYNEQFF; CDR3 DNA: TGTGCCAGCAGCTCCCTCGGGGGGGGATCCTACAATGAGCAGTTCTTC; J gene: TRBJ2-1; V gene: TRBV6-5; clone size: many; D gene: TRBD2
CDR3 protein: CASRAGGLFNEQFF; CDR3 DNA: TGTGCCAGCCGGGCGGGGGGGCTTTTCAATGAGCAGTTCTTC; J gene: TRBJ2-1; V gene: TRBV7-3; clone size: many; D gene: TRBD2
CDR3 protein: CASSFGTDQPQHF; CDR3 DNA: TGTGCCAGCAGCTTTGGAACGGATCAGCCCCAGCATTTT; J gene: TRBJ1-5; V gene: TRBV7-9; clone size: few; D gene: NA
CDR3 protein: CASSARQGYSNQPQHF; CDR3 DNA: TGTGCCAGCAGTGCCCGACAGGGCTATAGCAATCAGCCCCAGCATTTT; J gene: TRBJ1-5; V gene: TRBV6-2/TRBV6-3; clone size: few; D gene: TRBD1
CDR3 protein: CASSPIKHPGQPQHF; CDR3 DNA: TGTGCCAGCTCACCAATAAAACATCCGGGGCAGCCCCAGCATTTT; J gene: TRBJ1-5; V gene: TRBV18; clone size: many; D gene: NA
CDR3 protein: CSAGTGVQPQHF; CDR3 DNA: TGCAGTGCTGGAACAGGGGTACAGCCCCAGCATTTT; J gene: TRBJ1-5; V gene: TRBV20-1; clone size: many; D gene: TRBD1
CDR3 protein: CASSAGGPYNEQFF; CDR3 DNA: TGTGCCAGCAGTGCGGGGGGGCCCTACAATGAGCAGTTCTTC; J gene: TRBJ2-1; V gene: TRBV9; clone size: few; D gene: TRBD2